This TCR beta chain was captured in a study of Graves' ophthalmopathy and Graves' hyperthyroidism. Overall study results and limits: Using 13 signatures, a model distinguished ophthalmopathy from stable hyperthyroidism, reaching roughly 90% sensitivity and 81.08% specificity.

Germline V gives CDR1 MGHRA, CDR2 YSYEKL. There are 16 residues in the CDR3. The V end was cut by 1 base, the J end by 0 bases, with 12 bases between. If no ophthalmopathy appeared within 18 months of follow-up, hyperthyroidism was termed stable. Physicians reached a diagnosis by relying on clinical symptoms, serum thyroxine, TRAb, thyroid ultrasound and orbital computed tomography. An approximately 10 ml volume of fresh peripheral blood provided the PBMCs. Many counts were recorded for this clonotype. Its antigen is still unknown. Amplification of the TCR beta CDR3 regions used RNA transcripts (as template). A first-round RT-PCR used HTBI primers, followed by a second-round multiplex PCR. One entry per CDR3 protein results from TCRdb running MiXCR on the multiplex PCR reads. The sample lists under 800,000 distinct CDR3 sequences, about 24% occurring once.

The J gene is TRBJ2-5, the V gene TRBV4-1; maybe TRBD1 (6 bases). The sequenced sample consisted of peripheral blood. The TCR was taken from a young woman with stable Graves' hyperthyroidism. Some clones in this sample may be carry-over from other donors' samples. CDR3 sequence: CASSQVAGTHQETQYF. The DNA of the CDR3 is TGCGCCAGCAGCCAAGTGGCCGGGACACACCAAGAGACCCAGTACTTC.